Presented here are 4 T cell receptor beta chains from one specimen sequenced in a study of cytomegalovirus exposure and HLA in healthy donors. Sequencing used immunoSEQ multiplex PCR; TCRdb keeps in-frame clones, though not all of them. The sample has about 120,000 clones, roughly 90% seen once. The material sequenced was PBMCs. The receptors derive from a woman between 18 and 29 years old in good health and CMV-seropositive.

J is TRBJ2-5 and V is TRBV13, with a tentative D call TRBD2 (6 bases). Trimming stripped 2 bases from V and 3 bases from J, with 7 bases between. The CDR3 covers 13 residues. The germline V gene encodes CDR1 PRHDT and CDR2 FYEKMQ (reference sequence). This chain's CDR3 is CASSLIAEETQYF. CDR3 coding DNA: TGTGCCAGCAGCTTAATAGCGGAAGAGACCCAGTACTTC.

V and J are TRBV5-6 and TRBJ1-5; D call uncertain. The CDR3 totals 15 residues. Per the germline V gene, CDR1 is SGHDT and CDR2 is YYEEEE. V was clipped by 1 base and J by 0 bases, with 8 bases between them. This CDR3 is CASSLRSGSNQPQHF. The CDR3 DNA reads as TGTGCCAGCAGCTTGAGATCGGGTAGCAATCAGCCCCAGCATTTT.

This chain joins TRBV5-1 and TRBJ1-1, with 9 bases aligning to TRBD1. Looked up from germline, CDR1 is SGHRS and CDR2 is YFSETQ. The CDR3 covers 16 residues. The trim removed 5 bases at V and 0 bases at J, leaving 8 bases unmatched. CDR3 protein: CASRQDRGKMNTEAFF. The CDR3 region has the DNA TGCGCCAGCAGGCAGGACAGGGGAAAAATGAACACTGAAGCTTTCTTT.

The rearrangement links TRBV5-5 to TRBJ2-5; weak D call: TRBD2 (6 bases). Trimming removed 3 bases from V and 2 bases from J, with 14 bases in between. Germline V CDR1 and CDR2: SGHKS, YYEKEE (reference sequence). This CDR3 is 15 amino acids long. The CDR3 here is CASSSRDPTQETQYF. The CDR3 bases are TGTGCCAGCAGCTCGCGGGACCCGACTCAAGAGACCCAGTACTTC.